This T cell receptor (beta chain) emerged from a study of blood T cell repertoires in COVID-19. The wider study: Specimens from acute and convalescent COVID-19 originated in the United States, Italy and Spain. Sources were T cells, B-cell-depleted T cells, or PBMCs; the material itself was cDNA or gDNA.

The CDR3 extends over 15 amino acids. The V and J ends lost 7 bases and 1 base, in that order; junction bases with no gene match: 10. Germline-derived CDR1 and CDR2 are MDHEN and SYDVKM. In the original analysis: Estimated nucleated cell counts came from reference gene primer amplification. TCRdb's table, derived via immunoSEQ multiplex PCR, lists solely in-frame clones and lacks some. V, J and clone size are those of that table, while D and trimming were read from the DNA. This table has more than 200,000 clones, around 82% appearing once. The TCR comes from a woman over 75 with active or convalescent COVID-19. The sequenced sample was peripheral blood. The chain couples TRBV28 to TRBJ2-7, with 7 bases identical to TRBD2. CDR3: CASTPGRVSSYEQYF. The CDR3 DNA follows: TGTGCCAGCACTCCGGGGAGGGTTTCGTCCTACGAGCAGTACTTC. Drawing the rest from reference TRBV28 and TRBJ2-7, the complete variable domain is DVKVTQSSRYLVKRTGEKVFLECVQDMDHENMFWYRQDPGLGLRLIYFSYDVKMKEKGDIPEGYSVSREKKERFSLILESASTNQTSMYLCASTPGRVSSYEQYFGPGTRLTVT.